The 12 T cell receptor beta chains below come from one sample, sequenced in a study of T cells in Graves' hyperthyroidism and ophthalmopathy. Researchers amplified the TCR beta CDR3 regions from RNA transcripts. Primed by the HTBI set, a first-round RT-PCR was run on the TCR CDR3. In TCRdb, the multiplex PCR reads were re-called with MiXCR into one record per CDR3 protein. The sample has 700,000 to 850,000 distinct CDR3 sequences, about 35% seen once. The sequencing input was blood. These receptors were collected from a woman aged 40 to 50 with Graves' hyperthyroidism.

This clonotype was found many times. The genes are TRBV2 and TRBJ1-2; D call uncertain. Per the germline V gene, CDR1 is SNHLY and CDR2 is FYNNEI. The V gene lost 3 bases and the J gene lost 4 bases, with 6 bases spanning the gap. This CDR3 has 12 amino acids. The CDR3 region is CASSDVLYGYTF. In nucleotides, the CDR3 is TGTGCCAGCAGTGATGTACTCTATGGCTACACCTTC.

This clonotype has at least ten counts. The J gene is TRBJ1-5, the V gene TRBV20-1, with 8 bases fitting TRBD1. CDR1 DFQATT and CDR2 SNEGSKA come from the germline V gene (reference sequence). The CDR3 is 17 residues long. The J segment lost 0 bases and the V segment lost 1 base, leaving 8 bases of the junction unmatched. The CDR3 sequence is CSARVGTGTYSNQPQHF. Written as DNA, the CDR3 is TGCAGTGCTAGAGTCGGGACAGGAACTTATAGCAATCAGCCCCAGCATTTT.

This chain links TRBV6-2 or TRBV6-3 with TRBJ1-2; D is unresolved. There are 12 residues in the CDR3. The germline CDR1 and CDR2 sequences are MNHEY and SVGEGT. The V and J ends lost 6 bases and 4 bases respectively, with 9 bases between them. The CDR3 reads CASSPSVYGYTF. As DNA, the CDR3 is TGTGCCAGCAGCCCCTCTGTCTATGGCTACACCTTC.

This clonotype was counted a single time. The chain couples TRBV7-9 to TRBJ1-5; D is perhaps TRBD1 (6 bases). V lost 4 bases, J lost 13 bases, and 20 bases lay in between. CDR1 and CDR2 from the germline V gene are SEHNR and FQNEAQ (reference sequence). This CDR3 spans 14 amino acids. CDR3 DNA sequence: TGTGCCAGCAGCTCACCACAGGGAGGCAATGAGCAGCATTTT. This encodes CASSSPQGGNEQHF.

To note about this clonotype: A much bigger clone sits one base away, suggesting this may be a read error. The chain couples TRBV7-9 to TRBJ1-4, with TRBD1 matching 9 bases. The CDR3 has 14 amino acids. CDR1 is SEHNR, CDR2 FQNEAQ, per germline (reference sequence). Trimming removed 5 bases from V and 7 bases from J; junction bases left unmatched: 5. The chain's CDR3 is CASSAGTGSEKLFF. The CDR3 bases are TGTGCCAGCAGCGCCGGGACAGGGAGTGAAAAACTGTTTTTT. The whole variable domain, remainder taken from reference TRBV7-9 and TRBJ1-4, is DTGVSQNPRHKITKRGQNVTFRCDPISEHNRLYWYRQTLGQGPEFLTYFQNEAQLEKSRLLSDRFSAERPKGSFSTLEIQRTEQGDSAMYLCASSAGTGSEKLFFGSGTQLSVL.

Ten or more counts support this clonotype. CDR3 DNA sequence: TGCGCCAGCAGCCAAGGACTGACAAATGAAGCTTTCTTT. Protein product: CASSQGLTNEAFF. The gene calls are TRBV5-1 and TRBJ1-1; D ambiguous. The ends were cut back, 4 bases at V and 7 bases at J, with 14 bases in the middle. The germline V gene has CDR1 SGHRS and CDR2 YFSETQ. The CDR3 loop spans 13 amino acids.

Details on this clonotype: A read error is possible here, since a much larger clone lies one base away. The genes are TRBV20-1 and TRBJ1-5; 8 bases agree with TRBD1. The CDR3 extends over 14 amino acids. The V segment lost 5 bases and the J segment 3 bases; nucleotides outside the gene matches: 6. Germline CDR1 is DFQATT and CDR2 is SNEGSKA (reference sequence). The CDR3 loop reads CSAGLTGVNQPQHF. CDR3 nucleotide sequence: TGCAGTGCTGGTTTGACAGGGGTCAATCAGCCCCAGCATTTT.

As for this clonotype: This may arise from a read error, as a much more abundant clone is one base away. The CDR3: CASRDPSPGNTIYF. The CDR3 DNA reads as TGCGCCAGCAGAGATCCTTCTCCTGGAAACACCATATATTTT. The chain has TRBV10-2 and TRBJ1-3; unclear D gene. Germline loops: CDR1 WSHSY, CDR2 SAAADI. V gave up 6 bases and J gave up 2 bases, with 11 bases separating them. The CDR3 has 14 residues.

This chain connects TRBV29-1 to TRBJ2-3; D gene unclear. This CDR3 spans 12 amino acids. Germline CDR1 SQVTM, CDR2 ANQGSEA. Trimming removed 7 bases from V and 3 bases from J, with 11 bases in between. CDR3 nucleotide sequence: TGCAGCGCCGTGCGTGGGACAGATACGCAGTATTTT. It is translated as CSAVRGTDTQYF.

This clonotype appeared many times. V and J are TRBV12-3 or TRBV12-4 and TRBJ2-5; 9 nucleotides match TRBD2. The V and J ends lost 1 base and 4 bases, in that order; junction bases with no gene match: 7. The CDR3 consists of 16 residues. The CDR3 sequence is CASSLGVRGLAETQYF. The CDR3 DNA is TGTGCCAGCAGTTTAGGGGTTCGGGGACTAGCAGAGACCCAGTACTTC.

The J gene is TRBJ1-2, the V gene TRBV28, with a weak D call TRBD1 (5 bases). The CDR3 is made up of 14 amino acids. The V and J ends lost 5 bases and 4 bases respectively, with 14 bases between them. Looked up from germline, CDR1 is MDHEN and CDR2 is SYDVKM. As DNA, the CDR3 is TGTGCCAGCAGTACCGGGACGGCTCCCTATGGCTACACCTTC. This gives the protein CASSTGTAPYGYTF.

In this sample, this clonotype turned up many times. This chain connects TRBV2 to TRBJ1-1; D is undetermined. Germline assignment: CDR1 SNHLY and CDR2 FYNNEI. This CDR3 region has 13 residues. Trimming removed 5 bases from V and 1 base from J, with 8 bases in between. The chain's CDR3 is CASSQRTNTEAFF. CDR3 bases: TGTGCCAGCAGTCAGCGGACGAACACTGAAGCTTTCTTT.